Shown below are 31 T cell receptor beta chains from a single sample sequenced in a study of Ad26.COV2.S vaccination and SARS-CoV-2 variants. Measured with immunoSEQ multiplex PCR; TCRdb has only the in-frame clones, and not every one. The sample includes about 460,000 clones, around 89% of them seen just once. Regarding treatment: about 20 received Ad26.COV2.S at low or high dose, single or two shots; roughly 5 received placebo; per-sample allocation not given. The samples were gathered on day 63 after the first injection of vaccine or placebo. The sequences come from peripheral blood, collected in a trial of Ad26.COV2.S vaccine versus placebo. Every receptor here comes from a person between 18 and 60 years old who received the Ad26.COV2.S COVID-19 vaccine or a placebo.

This clone came up a few times. This chain links TRBV27 with TRBJ1-5, with a possible D match to TRBD1 (6 bases). The length of the CDR3 is 13 residues. Germline V gene data show CDR1 as MNHEY and CDR2 as SMNVEV (reference sequence). V was pared by 2 bases and J by 6 bases, with 8 bases between. The CDR3, as DNA: TGTGCCAGCAGTTTAATAGGGGGTCAGCCCCAGCATTTT. This gives the protein CASSLIGGQPQHF.

J is TRBJ1-1 and V is TRBV18, with 7 bases aligning to TRBD1. CDR1 is KGHSH, CDR2 LQKENI, per germline. This CDR3 spans 16 amino acids. With V trimmed by 6 bases and J by 1 base, 11 bases remained unmatched. The CDR3 DNA sequence: TGTGCCAGCTCGGTCTCCCTCGACAGGGCGAACACTGAAGCTTTCTTT. Amino acid sequence: CASSVSLDRANTEAFF. The full variable domain, rest sourced from reference TRBV18 and TRBJ1-1, is NAGVMQNPRHLVRRRGQEARLRCSPMKGHSHVYWYRQLPEEGLKFMVYLQKENIIDESGMPKERFSAEFPKEGPSILRIQQVVRGDSAAYFCASSVSLDRANTEAFFGQGTRLTVV.

V and J are TRBV7-2 and TRBJ2-1; 11 positions match TRBD2. The CDR3 runs to 17 residues. Germline V gene lookup returns CDR1 SGHTA and CDR2 FQGNSA. With 1 base clipped from V and 9 bases from J, the junction kept 11 bases outside the gene matches. CDR3 DNA sequence: TGTGCCAGCAGCTTAGTGGGTGTAGCGGGAGGGCCTCGTGAGCAGTTCTTC. It translates to CASSLVGVAGGPREQFF.

The chain combines TRBV5-5 with TRBJ2-7, with D hard to call. Germline CDR1 is SGHKS and CDR2 is YYEKEE (reference sequence). The CDR3 extends over 12 amino acids. Trimming removed 6 bases from V and 2 bases from J, with 9 bases in between. The CDR3 DNA is TGTGCCAGCAAGGGAAGCCCCTACGAGCAGTACTTC. Translating gives CASKGSPYEQYF.

J is TRBJ2-1 and V is TRBV3-1 (or the pseudogene TRBV3-2); maybe TRBD2 (5 bases). CDR1 is LGHDT, CDR2 YNNKEL, per germline (reference sequence). The CDR3 is 15 amino acids. V was cut by 5 bases and J by 0 bases, with 11 bases left in between. CDR3 in DNA: TGTGCCAGCAGCTCGCGGGTGAGCTCCTACAATGAGCAGTTCTTC. Amino acids: CASSSRVSSYNEQFF.

This clone is a singleton in its sample. V gene TRBV4-2 combines with J gene TRBJ2-1; TRBD2 aligns across 15 bases. The CDR3 spans 16 residues. The junction had 4 bases not matched to a gene; V was cut back by 3 bases and J by 7 bases. In germline, CDR1 is LGHNA, CDR2 YNFKEQ. Here the CDR3 DNA reads TGTGCCAGCAGCCAGCCCGGGACTAGCGGGGGGAATGAGCAGTTCTTC. It codes for CASSQPGTSGGNEQFF.

The chain recombines TRBV5-1 with TRBJ2-2; D remains unclear. From germline, CDR1 is SGHRS and CDR2 YFSETQ. Trimming cost V 3 bases and J 1 base, with 1 base left between them. CDR3 length equals 12 residues. CDR3 amino acids: CASSWNTGELFF. CDR3 sequence (DNA): TGCGCCAGCAGCTGGAACACCGGGGAGCTGTTTTTT.

This clone was detected a few times. The rearrangement uses TRBV4-1 and TRBJ1-3; a possible D gene is TRBD1 (6 bases). This CDR3 spans 17 amino acids. Germline CDR1 and CDR2: MGHRA and YSYEKL. V was cut by 3 bases and J by 0 bases, with 15 bases left in between. The CDR3 DNA follows: TGCGCCAGCAGCCAGGCCTGGACAGCGATCTCTGGAAACACCATATATTTT. It yields the protein CASSQAWTAISGNTIYF.

The rearrangement joins TRBV9 to TRBJ1-4, with TRBD1 matching over 10 bases. This CDR3 has 16 amino acids. Germline CDR1 SGDLS, CDR2 YYNGEE. Trimming at V came to 3 bases and at J to 2 bases, leaving 4 bases not matched to a gene. The CDR3 here is CASSARTGGTNEKLFF. The CDR3 region has the DNA TGTGCCAGCAGCGCCAGGACAGGGGGGACTAATGAAAAACTGTTTTTT.

The CDR3 reads CASSGRQGWGETQYF. DNA of the CDR3: TGTGCCAGTAGTGGGCGACAGGGATGGGGAGAGACCCAGTACTTC. J is TRBJ2-5 and V is TRBV19; the match to TRBD1 covers 7 bases. With 5 bases clipped from V and 4 bases from J, the junction kept 10 bases outside the gene matches. CDR3 size: 15 residues. The germline V gene has CDR1 LNHDA and CDR2 SQIVND (reference sequence).

The rearrangement joins TRBV9 to TRBJ2-1, with D perhaps TRBD2 (5 bases). V was cut by 0 bases and J by 5 bases, with 12 bases left in between. The germline V gene encodes CDR1 SGDLS and CDR2 YYNGEE. The CDR3 sequence is 15 residues long. CDR3 sequence (DNA): TGTGCCAGCAGCGTAGTGGCGGGCCGGAACAATGAGCAGTTCTTC. Translation: CASSVVAGRNNEQFF.

The chain combines TRBV19 with TRBJ2-7; 8 bases match TRBD2. Per germline, CDR1 LNHDA and CDR2 SQIVND (reference sequence). V lost 2 bases to trimming and J lost 6 bases; unmatched junction nucleotides: 6. The CDR3 length is 14 residues. CDR3 coding DNA: TGTGCCAGTAGTATAAGACTAGCGATGGCCGAGCAGTACTTC. It codes for CASSIRLAMAEQYF.

The gene calls are TRBV7-2 and TRBJ2-6; D is unclear. The V end lost 4 bases, the J end lost 0 bases, and 10 bases lay between the germline ends. The CDR3 runs 16 residues. Germline CDR1 SGHTA, CDR2 FQGNSA. The CDR3 DNA follows: TGTGCCAGCAGCTACGGACGTCTCTCTGGGGCCAACGTCCTGACTTTC. Translating gives CASSYGRLSGANVLTF.

The genes are TRBV6-6 and TRBJ1-1; no firm D call. Germline V gene lookup returns CDR1 MNHNY and CDR2 SVGAGI (reference sequence). Trimming took off 2 bases at V and 3 bases at J, with 4 bases between the two ends. The CDR3 is made up of 12 amino acids. For the CDR3, the DNA is TGTGCCAGCAGTTACGGGGACACTGAAGCTTTCTTT. It yields the protein CASSYGDTEAFF.

The chain carries TRBV7-9 and TRBJ1-2, with 9 bases lining up with TRBD1. Losses at the gene ends were 5 bases for V and 6 bases for J; bases not matched to a gene: 7. The germline V gene encodes CDR1 SEHNR and CDR2 FQNEAQ (reference sequence). The CDR3 contains 14 residues. CDR3 DNA: TGTGCCAGCAGCCGACAGGGGGGCTTTGATGGCTACACCTTC. Amino acid sequence: CASSRQGGFDGYTF. Full variable domain (outside the CDR3, taken from reference TRBV7-9 and TRBJ1-2): DTGVSQNPRHKITKRGQNVTFRCDPISEHNRLYWYRQTLGQGPEFLTYFQNEAQLEKSRLLSDRFSAERPKGSFSTLEIQRTEQGDSAMYLCASSRQGGFDGYTFGSGTRLTVV.

In this sample, this clone turned up once. V is TRBV20-1 and J is TRBJ2-2, with 13 bases fitting TRBD2. V lost 3 bases and J lost 1; bases outside the gene matches: 14. CDR1 and CDR2 from the germline V gene are DFQATT and SNEGSKA (reference sequence). This CDR3 has 20 residues. CDR3 in amino acids: CSASGLAGVRTRLNTGELFF. CDR3 sequence (DNA): TGCAGTGCTAGTGGACTAGCGGGGGTAAGAACTCGGCTGAACACCGGGGAGCTGTTTTTT.

A word on this clone: Other DNA sequences from this sample encode an identical CDR3 as well. V gene TRBV30 combines with J gene TRBJ2-2; no clear D. Per the germline V gene, CDR1 is GTSNPN and CDR2 is SVGIG (reference sequence). The V and J ends lost 0 bases and 7 bases respectively, with 12 bases between them. CDR3 length: 14 amino acids. The CDR3 reads CAWSVRQRSGELFF. The CDR3 DNA is TGTGCCTGGAGTGTACGGCAACGTAGCGGGGAGCTGTTTTTT.

The V gene is TRBV7-2, the J gene TRBJ2-1, with D possibly called TRBD1 or TRBD2 (7 bases each). V was pared by 2 bases and J by 7 bases, with 9 bases between. Germline values: CDR1 SGHTA, CDR2 FQGNSA. This CDR3 is 13 amino acids long. CDR3 region: CASSLQGGNEQFF. DNA of the CDR3: TGTGCCAGCAGCTTACAGGGGGGGAATGAGCAGTTCTTC. Together with reference TRBV7-2 and TRBJ2-1, the CDR3 gives the full variable domain: GAGVSQSPSNKVTEKGKDVELRCDPISGHTALYWYRQSLGQGLEFLIYFQGNSAPDKSGLPSDRFSAERTGGSVSTLTIQRTQQEDSAVYLCASSLQGGNEQFFGPGTRLTVL.

The chain uses TRBV6-2 or TRBV6-3 and TRBJ2-1, with 12 bases identical to TRBD2. Germline V gives CDR1 MNHEY, CDR2 SVGEGT. There are 16 residues in the CDR3. V lost 5 bases, J lost 14 bases, and 16 bases stayed unmatched. The CDR3 bases are TGTGCCAGCAGTAAACTAGCGGGAGGAAGCATAACTCCCGAGTTCTTC. Translated, it gives CASSKLAGGSITPEFF.

V is TRBV3-1 (or the pseudogene TRBV3-2) and J is TRBJ2-2; D perhaps matches TRBD1 (5 bases). The CDR3 is 15 residues long. V was trimmed by 4 bases and J by 3 bases, leaving 12 bases between them. CDR1 LGHDT and CDR2 YNNKEL come from the germline V gene (reference sequence). The CDR3 protein is CASSPPDRDTGELFF. The CDR3 DNA sequence: TGTGCCAGCAGCCCCCCTGACAGAGACACCGGGGAGCTGTTTTTT.

The chain carries TRBV7-9 and TRBJ2-1; TRBD1 agrees at 10 bases. The CDR3 extends over 15 amino acids. The V and J ends lost 5 bases and 6 bases, in that order; junction bases with no gene match: 7. CDR1 and CDR2 (germline): SEHNR, FQNEAQ (reference sequence). The CDR3 nucleotides read TGTGCCAGCAGCCTCGGGGACAGGGGACTCAATGAGCAGTTCTTC. Residues: CASSLGDRGLNEQFF.

The gene calls are TRBV7-2 and TRBJ2-7, with D perhaps TRBD1 (5 bases). Trimming took 1 base from V and 3 from J, leaving 13 bases between them. This CDR3 spans 15 amino acids. Germline CDR1 is SGHTA and CDR2 is FQGNSA. In DNA form, the CDR3 reads TGTGCCAGCAGCTTAGTAGACAGCCCCTACTACGAGCAGTACTTC. Its protein is CASSLVDSPYYEQYF. The complete variable domain, with remaining parts taken from reference TRBV7-2 and TRBJ2-7, reads GAGVSQSPSNKVTEKGKDVELRCDPISGHTALYWYRQSLGQGLEFLIYFQGNSAPDKSGLPSDRFSAERTGGSVSTLTIQRTQQEDSAVYLCASSLVDSPYYEQYFGPGTRLTVT.

This clone was observed a single time. V is TRBV11-2 and J is TRBJ2-7, with TRBD1 matching over 10 bases. Germline CDR1 reads SGHAT; CDR2 reads FQNNGV. J lost 9 bases, V lost 6 bases, and 8 bases had no gene match. This CDR3 has 13 amino acids. DNA of the CDR3: TGTGCCAGCAGGGGCCCGGGACAGGGGACGCAGTACTTC. Translated: CASRGPGQGTQYF.

The chain combines TRBV7-3 with TRBJ1-1; a weak D match, TRBD1 (5 bases). Germline loops: CDR1 SGHTA, CDR2 FQGTGA. The CDR3 sequence is 15 residues long. Trimming stripped 4 bases from V and 0 bases from J, with 12 bases between. CDR3 protein: CASSSRAGMNTEAFF. The CDR3 bases are TGTGCCAGCAGCTCCCGTGCAGGGATGAACACTGAAGCTTTCTTT.

The chain employs TRBV27 and TRBJ1-6; a possible D gene is TRBD1 (6 bases). This CDR3 contains 14 residues. The V and J ends lost 7 bases and 10 bases respectively, with 17 bases between them. Germline-derived CDR1 and CDR2 are MNHEY and SMNVEV (reference sequence). The chain's CDR3 is CASNPGHGTSPLHF. For the CDR3, the DNA is TGTGCCAGCAACCCGGGACATGGGACATCACCCCTCCACTTT.

V usage is TRBV4-3 and J usage is TRBJ1-2, with D possibly matching TRBD1 (5 bases). Trimming shortened V by 5 bases and J by 0 bases, and 10 bases separated the two germline ends. The CDR3 has 14 amino acids. CDR1 and CDR2 (germline): LGHNA, YSLEER. The CDR3 loop reads CASSRDGANYGYTF. The CDR3 DNA reads as TGCGCCAGCAGCAGGGACGGAGCTAACTATGGCTACACCTTC.

The V gene is TRBV6-5, the J gene TRBJ2-7; 11 bases are a match to TRBD2. Germline V gene sequence: CDR1 MNHEY, CDR2 SVGAGI. The CDR3 sequence is 15 residues long. The V gene end was trimmed by 4 bases and the J gene end by 6 bases; junction bases not matched to a gene: 8. This CDR3 reads CASSSHSGRGSEQYF. The DNA for the CDR3 is TGTGCCAGCAGTTCACATAGCGGGAGGGGGAGCGAGCAGTACTTC.

The J gene is TRBJ1-2, the V gene TRBV6-1; TRBD1 might be the D (5 bases). Per the germline V gene, CDR1 is MNHNS and CDR2 is SASEGT. V was clipped by 1 base and J by 3 bases, with 6 bases between them. This CDR3 has 13 residues. As DNA, the CDR3 is TGTGCCAGCAGTGAAGGAGGGGACTATGGCTACACCTTC. Its translation is CASSEGGDYGYTF.

This clone was observed once. The chain carries TRBV6-2 or TRBV6-3 and TRBJ2-7; D may correspond to TRBD1 or TRBD2 (5 bases each). The CDR3 consists of 15 residues. Germline CDR1 MNHEY, CDR2 SVGEGT. V was shortened by 5 bases and J by 0 bases, with 14 bases between the two germline ends. The CDR3 sequence: CASSGRVRGSYEQYF. CDR3 nucleotide sequence: TGTGCCAGCAGTGGCAGGGTCCGGGGCTCCTACGAGCAGTACTTC.

The chain joins TRBV28 to TRBJ2-1; 10 bases agree with TRBD2. The junction had 9 bases not matched to a gene; V was cut back by 7 bases and J by 9 bases. There are 14 residues in the CDR3. The germline V gene encodes CDR1 MDHEN and CDR2 SYDVKM. The CDR3 DNA follows: TGTGCCAGCACGCTTAGCGGGGGGCGGGTTGAGCAGTTCTTC. It yields the protein CASTLSGGRVEQFF.

V and J are TRBV4-1 and TRBJ1-2, with TRBD1 as a possible D gene (6 bases). The V gene lost 1 base and the J gene lost 3 bases, with 12 bases spanning the gap. This CDR3 region has 15 residues. Germline V gene sequence: CDR1 MGHRA, CDR2 YSYEKL. The CDR3 DNA reads as TGCGCCAGCAGCCAAGGATTAGGGGGGGACTATGGCTACACCTTC. Amino acids: CASSQGLGGDYGYTF.